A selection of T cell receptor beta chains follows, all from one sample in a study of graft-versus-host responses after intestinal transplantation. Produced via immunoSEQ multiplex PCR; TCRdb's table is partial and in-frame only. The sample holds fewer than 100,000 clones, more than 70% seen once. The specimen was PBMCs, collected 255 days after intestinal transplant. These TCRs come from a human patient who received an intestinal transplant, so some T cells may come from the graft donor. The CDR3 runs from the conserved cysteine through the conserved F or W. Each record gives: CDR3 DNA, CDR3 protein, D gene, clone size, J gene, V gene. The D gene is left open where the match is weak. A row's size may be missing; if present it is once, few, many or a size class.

TGTGCCAGCAGCTCCACAGGACAGGGGCCCCACAATGAGCAGTTCTTC | CASSSTGQGPHNEQFF | TRBD1 | NA | TRBJ2-1 | TRBV11-3
TGTGCCAGCAGTGAAGCGGAGCTTGGCTACACCTTC | CASSEAELGYTF | NA | NA | TRBJ1-2 | TRBV6-1
TGCGCCAGCAGCTCCCCGGGACTAGCGGGGCACAATGAGCAGTTCTTC | CASSSPGLAGHNEQFF | TRBD2 | NA | TRBJ2-1 | TRBV5-1
TGTGCCAGCAGCTCGGGGACGGATGTTACTTTCTTT | CASSSGTDVTFF | NA | NA | TRBJ1-1 | TRBV13
TGTGCCATCAGCTTTGGGGCGGTGGCCATCACAGATACGCAGTATTTT | CAISFGAVAITDTQYF | NA | NA | TRBJ2-3 | TRBV10-3
TGCGCCAGCAGCTTCCGACTTGACAGGGTGGAGGCCGGGGAGCTGTTTTTT | CASSFRLDRVEAGELFF | TRBD1 | NA | TRBJ2-2 | TRBV5-1
TGTGCCAGCAGCATAAATAGCGGGGTACTACAAGAGACCCAGTACTTC | CASSINSGVLQETQYF | TRBD2 | NA | TRBJ2-5 | TRBV7-8
TGTGCCAGCAGTTTCCTGACAGGGGGCTCCTACGAGCAGTACTTC | CASSFLTGGSYEQYF | TRBD1 | NA | TRBJ2-7 | TRBV6-1
TGTGCCAGCAGTTACATGCGGGGATTCTACGAGCAGTACTTC | CASSYMRGFYEQYF | NA | NA | TRBJ2-7 | TRBV6-5
TGCGCCAGCAGTCTTCGGCTCCTACGACCCCGCATTAATAGCAATCAGCCCCAGCATTTT | CASSLRLLRPRINSNQPQHF | NA | NA | TRBJ1-5 | TRBV23-1
TGTGCCACCAGCAGAGATCGGGATAGACCGGATGGCTACACCTTC | CATSRDRDRPDGYTF | NA | NA | TRBJ1-2 | TRBV15
TGTGCCAGCAGCCCCACCGGCCTAGCGGGGGACAATGAGCAGTTCTTC | CASSPTGLAGDNEQFF | TRBD2 | NA | TRBJ2-1 | TRBV7-9
TGTGCCAGCAGTGAAGAGGCGGAGACAATCTACAATGAGCAGTTCTTC | CASSEEAETIYNEQFF | NA | NA | TRBJ2-1 | TRBV6-1
TGTGCCAGCAGCTTAGGGAGCTCTAGCACAGATACGCAGTATTTT | CASSLGSSSTDTQYF | NA | NA | TRBJ2-3 | TRBV7-6
TGTGCCAGCAGCCAAAACCTCGGGACAGCGCAAGAGACCCAGTACTTC | CASSQNLGTAQETQYF | TRBD1 | NA | TRBJ2-5 | TRBV14
TGTGCCAGTAGTCAGACAGGCGTTAATGAAAAACTGTTTTTT | CASSQTGVNEKLFF | NA | NA | TRBJ1-4 | TRBV19
TGTGCCAGCAGCCCGAATCAGGCAGAGGAGACCCAGTACTTC | CASSPNQAEETQYF | NA | NA | TRBJ2-5 | TRBV9
TGTGCCAGCAGCATTTGGGGCCAGGGCACAGATACGCAGTATTTT | CASSIWGQGTDTQYF | NA | NA | TRBJ2-3 | TRBV9
TGTGCCAGCAGTGAAGGCCCACAGCCAGGGGGGGAGACCCAGTACTTC | CASSEGPQPGGETQYF | NA | NA | TRBJ2-5 | TRBV2
TGTGCCAGCAGCTTGGCAGGGGGCAATCAGCCCCAGCATTTT | CASSLAGGNQPQHF | NA | NA | TRBJ1-5 | TRBV5-5
TGTGCCAGCGGGCAGCTCCACTCTGGAAACACCATATATTTT | CASGQLHSGNTIYF | NA | NA | TRBJ1-3 | TRBV2
TGTGCCACCACGGACAGCAATGAGCAGTTCTTC | CATTDSNEQFF | NA | NA | TRBJ2-1 | TRBV27
TGTGCCAGCAGCCTCATGAGCGGGAGGGCGAATGAGCAGTTCTTC | CASSLMSGRANEQFF | TRBD2 | NA | TRBJ2-1 | TRBV7-3
TGTGCCAGCAGTTCCCAGGGGGAGCAGCCCCAGCATTTT | CASSSQGEQPQHF | TRBD1 | few | TRBJ1-5 | TRBV6-6
TGCGCCAGCAGTGATCGGACAGGCATTGGGACCGGGGAGCTGTTTTTT | CASSDRTGIGTGELFF | TRBD1 | NA | TRBJ2-2 | TRBV10-1
TGTGCCAGCAGTTTAATGGGCGGGAGTCAGCACAATGAGCAGTTCTTC | CASSLMGGSQHNEQFF | TRBD2 | NA | TRBJ2-1 | TRBV27
TGTGCCAGCAGCGTGGGAACTAGCGGGGGGCTCTACGAGCAGTACTTC | CASSVGTSGGLYEQYF | TRBD2 | few | TRBJ2-7 | TRBV9
TGTGCCAGCAGCTCCAGCGGGGGGCCTATCAATGAGCAGTTCTTC | CASSSSGGPINEQFF | TRBD2 | NA | TRBJ2-1 | TRBV11-2
TGTGCCAGCAGTTTGGAGGGGATGACTGAAGCTTTCTTT | CASSLEGMTEAFF | NA | NA | TRBJ1-1 | TRBV28
TGTGCCAGCAGCCAGCAGAACCAAGAGACCCAGTACTTC | CASSQQNQETQYF | NA | once | TRBJ2-5 | TRBV6-6
TGTGCCAGCACCCCCGGGGGTAACTATGGCTACACCTTC | CASTPGGNYGYTF | NA | NA | TRBJ1-2 | TRBV2
TGCGCCAGCAGTGAAGGTTGGACCCAGTACAATGAGCAGTTCTTC | CASSEGWTQYNEQFF | NA | NA | TRBJ2-1 | TRBV10-1